Listed below are T cell receptor beta chains from one sample, sequenced in a study of spatial heterogeneity in lung cancer. TCRdb processed the 5' RACE reads anew with MiXCR; each CDR3 protein has one entry. The sample contains about 44,000 distinct CDR3 sequences, 12% to 15% of which appear only once. This material consisted of PBMCs, taken at surgery. The receptors were sampled from a male donor with early-stage non-small cell lung cancer. Each CDR3 is given with its conserved first and last residue. The D gene is left open where the match is weak. For some rows the clone size is stated as once, few or many, or as a class when expanded; others skip it.

J gene	V gene	D gene	clone size	CDR3 protein	CDR3 DNA
TRBJ1-2	TRBV3-1	TRBD1	NA	CASSQVQGANGYTF	TGTGCCAGCAGCCAAGTCCAGGGGGCGAATGGCTACACCTTC
TRBJ1-5	TRBV4-1	NA	few	CASSQDKQGRSNHPQHF	TGCGCCAGCAGCCAAGATAAGCAGGGCAGGAGTAATCACCCCCAGCATTTT
TRBJ2-1	TRBV28	NA	NA	CASKELAGEQFF	TGTGCCAGCAAAGAACTAGCCGGTGAGCAGTTCTTC
TRBJ2-1	TRBV3-1	NA	many	CASSQDRYNEQFF	TGTGCCAGCAGCCAAGACAGGTACAATGAGCAGTTCTTC
TRBJ2-7	TRBV27	NA	many	CASGSGREREQYF	TGTGCCAGCGGTTCTGGTAGGGAGCGAGAGCAGTACTTC
TRBJ2-5	TRBV7-2	TRBD2	few	CASSLGGLAGGQETQYF	TGTGCCAGCAGCTTAGGTGGACTAGCGGGGGGCCAAGAGACCCAGTACTTC
TRBJ2-5	TRBV5-1	NA	NA	CASSLTGSNQETQYF	TGCGCCAGCAGCTTGACGGGGTCCAACCAAGAGACCCAGTACTTC
TRBJ1-6	TRBV19	NA	many	CASSTRPLSGSESFGSF	TGTGCCAGTAGTACTCGCCCCTTGTCAGGGTCCGAAAGTTTCGGTTCGTTT
TRBJ2-1	TRBV20-1	NA	few	CSAPGPTIGQFF	TGCAGTGCCCCGGGACCAACTATCGGCCAGTTCTTC
TRBJ2-6	TRBV28	NA	few	CASSLGVAGANVLTF	TGTGCCAGCAGTCTCGGGGTAGCTGGGGCCAACGTCCTGACTTTC
TRBJ2-2	TRBV2	NA	NA	CASSPLRETGELFF	TGTGCCAGCAGCCCCCTCAGGGAAACCGGGGAGCTGTTTTTT
TRBJ1-6	TRBV6-5	NA	few	CASSYSWMGSPLHF	TGTGCCAGCAGTTACTCGTGGATGGGTTCACCCCTCCACTTT
TRBJ2-5	TRBV7-2	TRBD2	NA	CASSPGRGGETQYF	TGTGCTAGCAGCCCGGGTCGGGGGGGAGAGACCCAGTACTTC
TRBJ2-3	TRBV20-1	TRBD2	NA	CSATSGRDTQYF	TGCAGTGCTACTAGCGGGAGGGATACGCAGTATTTT
TRBJ1-6	TRBV4-1	TRBD1	few	CASSPYRDSNSPLHF	TGCGCCAGCAGCCCTTACCGGGACAGCAATTCACCCCTCCACTTT
TRBJ1-5	TRBV27	NA	NA	CASSRDESNQPQHF	TGTGCCAGCAGCCGGGACGAGAGCAATCAGCCCCAGCATTTT
TRBJ2-5	TRBV5-1	TRBD1	once	CASSFYGQAQETQYF	TGCGCCAGCAGCTTCTACGGACAGGCACAAGAGACCCAGTACTTC
TRBJ1-1	TRBV7-9	NA	many	CASSRQGRSEAFF	TGTGCCAGCAGCCGGCAGGGGCGGTCTGAAGCTTTCTTT
TRBJ2-5	TRBV7-2	NA	few	CASSLFETQYF	TGTGCCAGCAGCTTATTTGAGACCCAGTACTTC
TRBJ2-3	TRBV29-1	NA	few	CSVEDGSDTQYF	TGCAGCGTTGAAGACGGCTCGGATACGCAGTATTTT